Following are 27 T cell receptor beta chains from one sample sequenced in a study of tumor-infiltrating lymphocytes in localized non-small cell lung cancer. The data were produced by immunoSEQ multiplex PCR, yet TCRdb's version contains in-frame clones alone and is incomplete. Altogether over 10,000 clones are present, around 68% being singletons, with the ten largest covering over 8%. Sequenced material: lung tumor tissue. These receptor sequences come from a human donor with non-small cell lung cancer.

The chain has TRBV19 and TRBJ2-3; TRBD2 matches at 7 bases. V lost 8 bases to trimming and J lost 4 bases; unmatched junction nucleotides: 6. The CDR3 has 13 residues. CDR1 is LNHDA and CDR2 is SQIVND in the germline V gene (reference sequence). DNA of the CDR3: TGTGCCAGTCGGGGAGGGAATGCAGATACGCAGTATTTT. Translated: CASRGGNADTQYF.

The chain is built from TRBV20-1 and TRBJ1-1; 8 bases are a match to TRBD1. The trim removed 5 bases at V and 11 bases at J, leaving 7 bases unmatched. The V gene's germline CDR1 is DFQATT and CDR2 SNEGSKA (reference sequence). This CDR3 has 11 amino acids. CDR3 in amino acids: CSALDRVGAFF. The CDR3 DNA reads TGCAGTGCTTTGGACAGGGTTGGTGCTTTCTTT.

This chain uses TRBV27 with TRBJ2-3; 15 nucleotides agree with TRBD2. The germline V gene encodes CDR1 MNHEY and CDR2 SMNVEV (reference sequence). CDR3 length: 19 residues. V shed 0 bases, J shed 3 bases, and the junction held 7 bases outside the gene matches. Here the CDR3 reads CASSLSLGLAGGRTDTQYF. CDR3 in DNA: TGTGCCAGCAGTTTATCTCTCGGACTAGCGGGGGGGCGTACAGATACGCAGTATTTT.

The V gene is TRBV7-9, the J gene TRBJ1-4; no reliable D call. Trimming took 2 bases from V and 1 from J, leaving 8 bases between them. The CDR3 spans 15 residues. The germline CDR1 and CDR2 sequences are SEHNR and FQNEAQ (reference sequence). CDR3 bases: TGTGCCAGCAGCTTATTCGGGGAAACTAATGAAAAACTGTTTTTT. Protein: CASSLFGETNEKLFF.

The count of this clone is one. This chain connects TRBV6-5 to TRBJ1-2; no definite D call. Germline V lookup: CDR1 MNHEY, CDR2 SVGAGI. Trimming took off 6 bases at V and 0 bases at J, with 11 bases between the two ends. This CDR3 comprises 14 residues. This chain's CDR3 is CASSRAQANYGYTF. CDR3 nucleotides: TGTGCCAGCAGCCGGGCTCAAGCTAACTATGGCTACACCTTC.

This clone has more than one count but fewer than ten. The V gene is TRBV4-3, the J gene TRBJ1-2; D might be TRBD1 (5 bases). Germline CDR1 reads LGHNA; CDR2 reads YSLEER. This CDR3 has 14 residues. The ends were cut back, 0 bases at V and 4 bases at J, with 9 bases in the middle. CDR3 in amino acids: CASSQDQGPYGYTF. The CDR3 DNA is TGCGCCAGCAGCCAAGATCAGGGTCCCTATGGCTACACCTTC.

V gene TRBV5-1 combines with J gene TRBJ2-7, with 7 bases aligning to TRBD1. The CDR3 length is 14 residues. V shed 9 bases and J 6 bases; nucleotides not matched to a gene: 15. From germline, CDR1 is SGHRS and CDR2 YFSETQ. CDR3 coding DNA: TGCGCCACCTCAGGGGGTGGGCAGACGGGCGAGCAGTACTTC. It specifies CATSGGGQTGEQYF.

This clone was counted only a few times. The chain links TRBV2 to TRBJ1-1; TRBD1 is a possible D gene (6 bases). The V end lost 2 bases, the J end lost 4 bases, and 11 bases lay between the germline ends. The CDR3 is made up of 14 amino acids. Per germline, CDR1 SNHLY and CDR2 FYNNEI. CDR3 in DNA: TGTGCCAGCAGTGAATCAACAGGGACCACTGAAGCTTTCTTT. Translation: CASSESTGTTEAFF.

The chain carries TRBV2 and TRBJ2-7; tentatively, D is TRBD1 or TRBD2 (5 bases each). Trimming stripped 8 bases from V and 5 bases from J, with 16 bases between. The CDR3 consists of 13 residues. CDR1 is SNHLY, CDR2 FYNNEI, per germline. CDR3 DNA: TGTGCCAGCCGACGGGACCTGTGGGACGAGCAGTACTTC. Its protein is CASRRDLWDEQYF.

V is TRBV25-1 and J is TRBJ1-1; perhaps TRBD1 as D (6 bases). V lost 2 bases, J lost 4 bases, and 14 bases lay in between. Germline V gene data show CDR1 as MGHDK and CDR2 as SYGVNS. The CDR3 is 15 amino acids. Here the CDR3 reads CASSETGAGLTEAFF. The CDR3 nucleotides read TGTGCCAGCAGTGAAACGGGGGCCGGGCTCACTGAAGCTTTCTTT.

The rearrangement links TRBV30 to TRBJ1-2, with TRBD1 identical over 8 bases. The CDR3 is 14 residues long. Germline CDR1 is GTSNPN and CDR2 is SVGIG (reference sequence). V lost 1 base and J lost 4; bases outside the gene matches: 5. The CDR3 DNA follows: TGTGCCTGGAGTGCGACAGGGGCTGGCTATGGCTACACCTTC. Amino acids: CAWSATGAGYGYTF.

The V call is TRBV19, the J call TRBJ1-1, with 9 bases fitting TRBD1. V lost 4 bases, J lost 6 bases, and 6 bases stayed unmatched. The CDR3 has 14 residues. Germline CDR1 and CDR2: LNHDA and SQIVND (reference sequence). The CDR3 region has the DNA TGTGCCAGTAGTAGAGGACAGGGGCTCTCTGAAGCTTTCTTT. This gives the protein CASSRGQGLSEAFF.

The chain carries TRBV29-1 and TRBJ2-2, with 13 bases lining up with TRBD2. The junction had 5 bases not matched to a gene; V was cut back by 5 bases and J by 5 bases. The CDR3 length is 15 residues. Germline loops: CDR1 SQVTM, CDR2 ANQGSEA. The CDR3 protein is CSVKGLAGRTGELFF. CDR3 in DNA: TGCAGCGTTAAGGGACTAGCGGGAAGGACCGGGGAGCTGTTTTTT.

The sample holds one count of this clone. The CDR3 protein is CASSITLPPNTGELFF. In nucleotides, the CDR3 is TGTGCCAGTAGTATTACCCTTCCCCCGAACACCGGGGAGCTGTTTTTT. The V gene is TRBV19, the J gene TRBJ2-2, with no clear D. Germline CDR1 is LNHDA and CDR2 is SQIVND (reference sequence). CDR3 length equals 16 residues. The V end lost 3 bases, the J end lost 0 bases, and 11 bases lay between the germline ends.

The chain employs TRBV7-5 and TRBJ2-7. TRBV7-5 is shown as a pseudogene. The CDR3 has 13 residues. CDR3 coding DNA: TGTGCCAGAAGCTTCATTTTATCCTACGAGCAGTACTTC. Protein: CARSFILSYEQYF.

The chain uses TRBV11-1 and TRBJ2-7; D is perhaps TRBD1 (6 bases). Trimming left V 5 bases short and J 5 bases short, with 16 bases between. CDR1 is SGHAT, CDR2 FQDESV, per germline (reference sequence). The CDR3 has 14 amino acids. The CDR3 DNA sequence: TGTGCCAGCAGCACGCCAACAGGGACCAACGAGCAGTACTTC. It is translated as CASSTPTGTNEQYF.

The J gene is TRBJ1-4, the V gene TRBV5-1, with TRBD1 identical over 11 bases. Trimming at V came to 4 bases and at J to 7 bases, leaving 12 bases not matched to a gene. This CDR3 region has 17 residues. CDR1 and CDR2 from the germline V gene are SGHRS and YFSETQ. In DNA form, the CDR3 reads TGCGCCAGCAGCCGCGGACAGGGGGCGAATGAGGGTGAAAAACTGTTTTTT. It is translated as CASSRGQGANEGEKLFF.

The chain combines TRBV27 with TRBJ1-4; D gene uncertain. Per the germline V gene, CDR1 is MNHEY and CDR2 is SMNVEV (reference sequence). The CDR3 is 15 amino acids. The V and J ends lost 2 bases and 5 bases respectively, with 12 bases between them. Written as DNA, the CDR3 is TGTGCCAGCAGTTTAGGCAGCAACAGAAATGAAAAACTGTTTTTT. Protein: CASSLGSNRNEKLFF.

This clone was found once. Here the CDR3 reads CASSERDRGGLNTGELFF. The CDR3 DNA follows: TGTGCCAGCAGTGAACGGGACAGGGGCGGGCTGAACACCGGGGAGCTGTTTTTT. The V gene is TRBV2, the J gene TRBJ2-2; 10 bases align to TRBD1. Germline V lookup: CDR1 SNHLY, CDR2 FYNNEI. This CDR3 spans 18 amino acids. V was pared by 2 bases and J by 1 base, with 7 bases of the junction left unmatched.

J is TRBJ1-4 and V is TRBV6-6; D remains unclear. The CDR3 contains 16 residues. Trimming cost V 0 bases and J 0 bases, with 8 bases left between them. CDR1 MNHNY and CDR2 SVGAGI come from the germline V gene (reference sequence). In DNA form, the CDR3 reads TGTGCCAGCAGTTACTCGAGGCCTGCAACTAATGAAAAACTGTTTTTT. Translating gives CASSYSRPATNEKLFF.

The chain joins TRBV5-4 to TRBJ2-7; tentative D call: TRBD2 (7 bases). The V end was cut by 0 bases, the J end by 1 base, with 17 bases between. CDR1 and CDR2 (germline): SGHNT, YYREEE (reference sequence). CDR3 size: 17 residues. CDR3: CASSLGFGGAPSYEQYF. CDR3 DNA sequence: TGTGCCAGCAGCTTGGGGTTTGGGGGGGCGCCGTCCTACGAGCAGTACTTC.

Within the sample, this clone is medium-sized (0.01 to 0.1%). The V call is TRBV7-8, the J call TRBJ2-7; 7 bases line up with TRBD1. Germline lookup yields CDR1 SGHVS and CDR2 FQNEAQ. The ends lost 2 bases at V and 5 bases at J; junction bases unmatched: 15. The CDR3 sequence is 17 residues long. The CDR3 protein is CASSLTNMLGQLHEQYF. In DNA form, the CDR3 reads TGTGCCAGCAGCTTAACTAATATGCTGGGACAGCTCCACGAGCAGTACTTC.

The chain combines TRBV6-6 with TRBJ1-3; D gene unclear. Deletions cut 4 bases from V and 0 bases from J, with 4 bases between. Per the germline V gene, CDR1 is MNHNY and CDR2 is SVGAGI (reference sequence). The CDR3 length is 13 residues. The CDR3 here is CASSSPSGNTIYF. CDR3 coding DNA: TGTGCCAGCAGTTCACCCTCTGGAAACACCATATATTTT.

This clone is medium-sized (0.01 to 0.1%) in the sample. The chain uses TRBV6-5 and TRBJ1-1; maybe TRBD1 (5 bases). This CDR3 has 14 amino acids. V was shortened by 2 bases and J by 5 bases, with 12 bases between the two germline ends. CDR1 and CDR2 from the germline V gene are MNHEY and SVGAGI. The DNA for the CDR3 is TGTGCCAGCAGTTACCAAATTCCAGGGACTGAAGCTTTCTTT. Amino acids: CASSYQIPGTEAFF.

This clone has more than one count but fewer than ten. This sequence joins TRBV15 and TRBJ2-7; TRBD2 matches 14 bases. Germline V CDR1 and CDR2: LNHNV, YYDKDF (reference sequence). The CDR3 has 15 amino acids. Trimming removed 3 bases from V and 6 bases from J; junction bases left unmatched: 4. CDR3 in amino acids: CATSRTSGGVGEQYF. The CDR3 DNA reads TGTGCCACCAGCAGGACTAGCGGGGGGGTAGGCGAGCAGTACTTC.

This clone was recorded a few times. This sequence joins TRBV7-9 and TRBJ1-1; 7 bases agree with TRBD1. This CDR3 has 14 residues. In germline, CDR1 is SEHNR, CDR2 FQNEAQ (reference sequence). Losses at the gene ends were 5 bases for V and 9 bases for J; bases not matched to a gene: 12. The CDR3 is CASSPDRDTLKAFF. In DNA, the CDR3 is TGTGCCAGCAGCCCAGACAGGGACACTCTGAAAGCTTTCTTT.

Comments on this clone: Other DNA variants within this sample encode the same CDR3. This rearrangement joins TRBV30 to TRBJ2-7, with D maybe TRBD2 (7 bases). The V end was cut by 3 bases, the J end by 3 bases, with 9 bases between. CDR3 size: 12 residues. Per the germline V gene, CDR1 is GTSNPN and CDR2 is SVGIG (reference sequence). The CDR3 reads CAWRGGGYEQYF. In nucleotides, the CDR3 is TGTGCCTGGAGGGGAGGGGGCTACGAGCAGTACTTC. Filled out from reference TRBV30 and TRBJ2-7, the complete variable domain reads SQTIHQWPATLVQPVGSPLSLECTVEGTSNPNLYWYRQAAGRGLQLLFYSVGIGQISSEVPQNLSASRPQDRQFILSSKKLLLSDSGFYLCAWRGGGYEQYFGPGTRLTVT.